Detailed here is one T cell receptor (beta chain). The clone's antigen remains unknown. No base qualities exist here, and no much larger clone lies one base off it. Other DNA sequences of this sample code for an identical CDR3. Ends trimmed: V by 1 base, J by 1 base; bases unmatched to a gene: 1. CDR1 and CDR2 (GTSNPN, SVGIG) derive from the germline V gene (reference sequence). Including the terminal cysteine and phenylalanine, the CDR3 comprises 14 residues. Of the read, only the CDR3 DNA is kept; its 42 bases are in frame from base 1. Using the deep immunoSEQ assay, multiplex PCR amplified TCR CDR3 regions from genomic DNA. Extracted genomic DNA from each cell subset was distributed evenly across all wells of several immunoSEQ 96-well plates, and each plate was treated as a replicate. For sorted subsets, approximately 200 ng of genomic DNA, equivalent to around 29,000 T cell genomes, went into each replicate PCR. Purified libraries were quantified with a Qubit 3.0 fluorometer, sized on a Bioanalyzer 2100, and re-quantified with the KAPA Library Quantification kit. A separate single-read 150-cycle Illumina NextSeq 550 flow cell was used to sequence each immunoSEQ 96-well plate. As for the authors' bioinformatics: Because the immunoSEQ output included only junctional sequences and no quality scores, the filtering could not be the same as the filtering used for full-length reads. To assign V/J genes and CDR3, sequences were annotated using PyIR, a Python wrapper for IgBLAST v1.9, with IMGT germline references. Reads with weak V/J assignments (E-value above 1e-6), missing CDR3, stop codons, out-of-frame junctions, or ambiguous translated residues were removed. V3J clonotypes were defined as sequences sharing the same inferred V gene, J gene, and CDR3 amino acid sequence. Percentage overlap between repertoires was computed as shared unique clonotypes divided by the size of the smaller repertoire. Richness of each repertoire was evaluated using RTK rarefaction, the Chao1 estimator, and Recon v2.1 estimates of unobserved clonotypes. Generation probabilities for all TCRbeta clonotypes obtained by the gDNA method from a handful of donors were computed using OLGA. TCRdb holds this immuneACCESS table with in-frame rearrangements only. Some clones are missing; in checked studies, unresolved V genes explain under half, and the rest has no known cause. From that table come the V and J calls and clone size; the DNA was used to work out D and trimming. The sample table records a few million clones; around 94% of these occur just once. The ten largest clones take up over 0.12% of the sample.

The donors were healthy, HIV-negative adults who had no recently reported acute infections or vaccinations. Only Caucasian adults living in Nashville, Tennessee, USA were represented among the donors. Magnetic negative selection was used to enrich CD4+ T cells, after which naive cells were positively selected on CD45RA and the negative fraction became the memory subset. After blood collection by leukapheresis, PBMCs were isolated using Ficoll-Histopaque density gradient centrifugation and then cryopreserved in the vapor phase of liquid nitrogen. Analytical flow cytometry was used to check the purity and quantity of each magnetically sorted T cell population. From each sorted fraction, genomic DNA was isolated and quantified by UV absorbance on a Nanodrop 2000c. This entry is derived from a study of shared clonotypes between healthy human individuals (TCRdb year 2020). A note on the overall study: A couple of women and a few men aged 18 to 49 years were included in the cohort. For each donor, three plates each were used for CD4 naive and CD4 memory, two plates were used for CD8 naive, and one plate was used for CD8 memory. Blood TCR repertoires of roughly five healthy adults were deeply sequenced to estimate repertoire size and the extent of clonotype sharing between individuals. To increase sequencing depth and limit assay-specific biases, TCR repertoire library preparation and sequencing were carried out by different laboratories using diverse techniques. Each donor's leukapheresis produced roughly between roughly 0.85 and 9.5 billion PBMCs. What the work shows at the level of the full study, not this receptor alone: Larger estimated clonotype richness was generally found for naive subsets than for memory subsets. About 5% of naive CD4, 3.5% of naive CD8, approximately 2% of memory CD4, and less than 0.45% of memory CD8 clonotypes were shared across several donors. Clonotypes shared by all four sorted-subset donors showed higher generation probabilities than non-shared clonotypes. Only blood was sampled, and tissue TCR repertoires likely differ from those in blood. The genetic and exposure-history diversity represented was limited by the small number of donors. Pairwise subsampling led to the expectation that sequencing depth would affect the degree of clonotype sharing among donors. Rarefaction of sorted-subset datasets indicated incomplete sequencing despite the large sequencing depth.

This receptor was obtained from a man aged 18 to 35 in good health. The rearrangement joined TRBV30 to TRBJ1-2, with 9 bases in between that match TRBD1. The specimen sequenced was naive CD4+ T cells sorted from blood. The sample's cell subset or site label, decoded: CD45RA+ positively selected. The DNA reads as follows: TGTGCCTGGAGTGGGGACAGGGATAACTATGGCTACACCTTC. Translated, this is CAWSGDRDNYGYTF. The full variable domain, with segments outside the CDR3 supplied by the reference TRBV30 and TRBJ1-2 proteins, appears as SQTIHQWPATLVQPVGSPLSLECTVEGTSNPNLYWYRQAAGRGLQLLFYSVGIGQISSEVPQNLSASRPQDRQFILSSKKLLLSDSGFYLCAWSGDRDNYGYTFGSGTRLTVV.